Sequencing of this T cell receptor beta chain was carried out in a study of regulatory T cells in long-lasting Graves disease. Time point in this sample: newly diagnosed GD, antithyroid drugs for less than 3 months. TCR sequences were obtained from RNA taken from PBMCs. Diagnosing Graves' disease relied on the American Thyroid Association guidelines. The EDTA tubes were filled with 8 to 9.5 milliliters of drawn peripheral blood. Trimming removed 0 bases at V and 4 bases at J, with 14 bases between. The CDR3 is 16 residues long. CDR1 and CDR2 from the germline V gene are SGDLS and YYNGEE. This clonotype was observed at least ten times. No antigen is known for it. Arm-PCR of CDR3 regions with iRepertoire HTBI primers generated TCR beta libraries. TCRdb redid the calling of the multiplex PCR reads with MiXCR, one entry per CDR3 protein. The sample lists approximately 300,000 distinct CDR3 sequences, roughly 18% seen once, with about 38% in the top ten.

The study's findings and limits: TRBV28, TRBJ1-2 and TRBJ2-5 were favored in persistent disease.

The sequence came from a female donor with Graves disease. This sample comprised peripheral blood mononuclear cells (PBMCs), obtained at new diagnosis, from a patient treated with antithyroid drugs. This chain joins TRBV9 and TRBJ2-1; unclear D gene. The DNA for the CDR3 is TGTGCCAGCAGCGTAGACGGAGTATTGGGTTACAATGAGCAGTTCTTC. Translation: CASSVDGVLGYNEQFF.